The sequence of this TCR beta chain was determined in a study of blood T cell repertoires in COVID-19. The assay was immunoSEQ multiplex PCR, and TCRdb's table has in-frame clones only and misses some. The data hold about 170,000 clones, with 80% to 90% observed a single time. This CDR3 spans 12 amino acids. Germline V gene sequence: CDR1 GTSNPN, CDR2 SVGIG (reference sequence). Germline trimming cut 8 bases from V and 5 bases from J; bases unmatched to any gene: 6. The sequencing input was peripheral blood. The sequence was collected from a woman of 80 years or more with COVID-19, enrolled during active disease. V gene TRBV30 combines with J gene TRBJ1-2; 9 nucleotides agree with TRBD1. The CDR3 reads CAGWTGVYGYTF. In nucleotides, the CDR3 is TGTGCCGGATGGACAGGGGTGTATGGCTACACCTTC.